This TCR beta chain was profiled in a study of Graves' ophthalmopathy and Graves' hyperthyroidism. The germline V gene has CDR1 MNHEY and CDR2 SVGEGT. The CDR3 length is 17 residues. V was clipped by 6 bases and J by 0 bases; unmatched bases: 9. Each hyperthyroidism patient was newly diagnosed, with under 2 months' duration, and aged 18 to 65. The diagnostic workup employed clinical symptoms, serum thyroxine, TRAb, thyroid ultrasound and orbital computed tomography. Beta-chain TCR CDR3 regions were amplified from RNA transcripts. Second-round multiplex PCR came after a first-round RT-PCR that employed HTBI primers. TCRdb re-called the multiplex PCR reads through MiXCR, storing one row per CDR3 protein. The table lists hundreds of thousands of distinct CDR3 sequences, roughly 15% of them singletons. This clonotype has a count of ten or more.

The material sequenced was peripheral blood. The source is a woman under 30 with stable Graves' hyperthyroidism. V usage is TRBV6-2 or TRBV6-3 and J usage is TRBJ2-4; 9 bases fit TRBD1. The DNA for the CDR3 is TGTGCCAGCAGCGACCGGGGACAGGGACTAGCCAAAAACATTCAGTACTTC. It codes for CASSDRGQGLAKNIQYF.